This T cell receptor (beta chain) was documented in a study of cytotoxic CD8 clonotypes in ibrutinib-treated CLL. Study as a whole: After a median roughly a year on treatment (6 to 36), response samples were drawn. Sample averages reached about 250,000 productive templates and 94,082 productive rearrangements. Study findings and constraints: The times at which samples were taken varied between sustained-remission and progressing patients. Upon ibrutinib response clonality rose, and upon progression it fell back toward baseline.

Regarding this clone: What it binds is unknown.

Clones were read by immunoSEQ multiplex PCR, and TCRdb kept only the in-frame ones, dropping some. The sample holds under 30,000 clones, about 76% seen once. J gave up 7 bases and V 4 bases, and 6 bases lay outside the gene matches. The CDR3 has 15 residues. The V gene's germline CDR1 is LNHDA and CDR2 SQIVND (reference sequence). V is TRBV19 and J is TRBJ2-1; TRBD2 matches at 11 bases. The receptor was derived from a human donor with chronic lymphocytic leukemia. Specimen: PBMCs, collected after 36 months of ibrutinib treatment. CDR3 in DNA: TGTGCCAGTAGTACCATAGCGGGGGGGCAGAATGAGCAGTTCTTC. Translation: CASSTIAGGQNEQFF.